The source of this T cell receptor beta chain is a study of OX40 agonist ivuxolimab in advanced cancers. Assay used: immunoSEQ multiplex PCR; TCRdb lists only in-frame clones, some missing. The sample lists roughly 24,000 clones; over 80% were seen once. Trimming stripped 0 bases from V and 7 bases from J, with 9 bases between. Per the germline V gene, CDR1 is SGHNT and CDR2 is YYREEE (reference sequence). This CDR3 has 13 residues. The starting material was CD4+ or CD8+ T cells sorted from blood, obtained in a trial of the OX40 agonist ivuxolimab. The chain is built from TRBV5-4 and TRBJ2-3; D unclear. The clonotype originates from an adult with an advanced solid tumor such as melanoma, head and neck, liver or kidney cancer. Here the CDR3 reads CASSLDPRNTQYF. In nucleotides, the CDR3 is TGTGCCAGCAGCTTGGATCCCCGAAATACGCAGTATTTT.